Listed below are T cell receptor beta chains from one sample, sequenced in a study of shared clonotypes between healthy human individuals. Sequencing used immunoSEQ multiplex PCR; TCRdb keeps in-frame clones, though not all of them. Of about 1 million clones listed, under 80% are singletons. The sample was memory CD4+ T cells sorted from blood. All receptors derive from a man between 18 and 35 years old in good health. Both conserved end residues are part of each CDR3.

V gene: TRBV30
J gene: TRBJ1-4
CDR3 protein: CAWSVKMEKLFF

V gene: TRBV28
J gene: TRBJ1-4
CDR3 protein: CASNTQGHEKLFF

V gene: TRBV11-3
J gene: TRBJ1-1
CDR3 protein: CASSRGGAAEAFF

V gene: TRBV9
J gene: TRBJ1-1
CDR3 protein: CASSFRGRDTEAFF

V gene: TRBV30
J gene: TRBJ1-6
CDR3 protein: CAWSVQGQGTPLHF

V gene: TRBV7-2
J gene: TRBJ2-2
CDR3 protein: CASSLNVGGGGELFF

V gene: TRBV4-2
J gene: TRBJ2-5
CDR3 protein: CASSQVGTGGQETQYF

V gene: TRBV7-8
J gene: TRBJ2-2
CDR3 protein: CVSSVRTGAGELFF

V gene: TRBV9
J gene: TRBJ2-5
CDR3 protein: CASSPTGISSQETQYF

V gene: TRBV7-2
J gene: TRBJ2-3
CDR3 protein: CSSRRADTQYF

V gene: TRBV5-1
J gene: TRBJ2-6
CDR3 protein: CASSWDGSGANVLTF

V gene: TRBV6-1
J gene: TRBJ2-7
CDR3 protein: CASSEISGQAEQYF

V gene: TRBV7-9
J gene: TRBJ2-1
CDR3 protein: CASSLETGPYNEQFF

V gene: TRBV15
J gene: TRBJ2-3
CDR3 protein: CATSSGRDTQYF

V gene: TRBV5-1
J gene: TRBJ2-3
CDR3 protein: CASTPGGGADTQYF

V gene: TRBV6-6
J gene: TRBJ2-3
CDR3 protein: CASRDTRGDTQYF

V gene: TRBV12-2
J gene: TRBJ2-1
CDR3 protein: CASRLVRGLDFHEQFF

V gene: TRBV6-6
J gene: TRBJ2-4
CDR3 protein: CASRDILLAKNIQYF

V gene: TRBV6-4
J gene: TRBJ2-3
CDR3 protein: CASSEGLGTDTQYF

V gene: TRBV7-2
J gene: TRBJ2-7
CDR3 protein: CASSLGPGQGGYEQYF

V gene: TRBV2
J gene: TRBJ2-1
CDR3 protein: CASSAQNEQFF

V gene: TRBV6-5
J gene: TRBJ2-7
CDR3 protein: CASRGLLGDEQYF

V gene: TRBV28
J gene: TRBJ1-5
CDR3 protein: CASSPSGASNQPQHF

V gene: TRBV19
J gene: TRBJ2-6
CDR3 protein: CASSGQGAPGANVLTF

V gene: TRBV28
J gene: TRBJ2-1
CDR3 protein: CASSSFGLSGEYNEQFF

V gene: TRBV10-1
J gene: TRBJ1-3
CDR3 protein: CASSEPRDREFGNTIYF

V gene: TRBV6-1
J gene: TRBJ1-3
CDR3 protein: CASTTDGLGNTIYF

V gene: TRBV18
J gene: TRBJ2-5
CDR3 protein: CASSPLIDETQYF

V gene: TRBV2
J gene: TRBJ2-7
CDR3 protein: CASIDWTLPYEQYF

V gene: TRBV2
J gene: TRBJ2-7
CDR3 protein: CASSANSYEQYF

V gene: TRBV18
J gene: TRBJ1-1
CDR3 protein: CASSHGTNTEAFF

V gene: TRBV11-2
J gene: TRBJ2-5
CDR3 protein: CASSTTGTSKETQYF

V gene: TRBV6-5
J gene: TRBJ1-4
CDR3 protein: CASGSGTGWEKLFF

V gene: TRBV6-5
J gene: TRBJ1-2
CDR3 protein: CASSRTDRGRGYTF

V gene: TRBV18
J gene: TRBJ1-1
CDR3 protein: CASSPFRGEEAFF

V gene: TRBV7-2
J gene: TRBJ2-3
CDR3 protein: CASSLTRAGPTDTQYF

V gene: TRBV2
J gene: TRBJ1-1
CDR3 protein: CASSAENRGPEAFF

V gene: TRBV7-2
J gene: TRBJ2-7
CDR3 protein: CASSEQGHEQYF

V gene: TRBV7-3
J gene: TRBJ2-5
CDR3 protein: CARIAQYF

V gene: TRBV5-5
J gene: TRBJ1-5
CDR3 protein: CASSLGQGGRGPQHF

V gene: TRBV10-1
J gene: TRBJ2-1
CDR3 protein: CASSQDISNEQFF

V gene: TRBV6-5
J gene: TRBJ1-1
CDR3 protein: CASSYRTDEAFF

V gene: TRBV2
J gene: TRBJ2-1
CDR3 protein: CASSEASIYNEQFF

V gene: TRBV5-5
J gene: TRBJ1-2
CDR3 protein: CASSRSENYGYTF

V gene: TRBV5-6
J gene: TRBJ1-6
CDR3 protein: CASSLEGGQLNNSPLHF

V gene: TRBV30
J gene: TRBJ1-6
CDR3 protein: CAWTQGPTLNSPLHF

V gene: TRBV6-5
J gene: TRBJ2-5
CDR3 protein: CASSSAGEPQYF